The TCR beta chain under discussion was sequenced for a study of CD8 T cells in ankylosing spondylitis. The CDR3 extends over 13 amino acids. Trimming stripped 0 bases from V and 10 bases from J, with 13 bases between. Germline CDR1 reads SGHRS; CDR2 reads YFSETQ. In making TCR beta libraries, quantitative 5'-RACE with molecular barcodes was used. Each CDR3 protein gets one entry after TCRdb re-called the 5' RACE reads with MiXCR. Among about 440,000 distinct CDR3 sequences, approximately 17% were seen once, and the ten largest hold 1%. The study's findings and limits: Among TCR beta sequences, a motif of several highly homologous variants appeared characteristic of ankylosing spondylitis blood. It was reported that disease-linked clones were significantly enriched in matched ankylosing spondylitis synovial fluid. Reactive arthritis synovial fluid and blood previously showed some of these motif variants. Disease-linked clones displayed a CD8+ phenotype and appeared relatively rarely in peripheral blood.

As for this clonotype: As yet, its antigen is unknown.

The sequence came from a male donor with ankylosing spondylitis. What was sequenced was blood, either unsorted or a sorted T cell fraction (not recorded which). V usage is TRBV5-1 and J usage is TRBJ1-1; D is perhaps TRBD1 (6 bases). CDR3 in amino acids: CASSLGGQGVAFF. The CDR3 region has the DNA TGCGCCAGCAGCTTGGGGGGGCAGGGCGTAGCTTTCTTT.